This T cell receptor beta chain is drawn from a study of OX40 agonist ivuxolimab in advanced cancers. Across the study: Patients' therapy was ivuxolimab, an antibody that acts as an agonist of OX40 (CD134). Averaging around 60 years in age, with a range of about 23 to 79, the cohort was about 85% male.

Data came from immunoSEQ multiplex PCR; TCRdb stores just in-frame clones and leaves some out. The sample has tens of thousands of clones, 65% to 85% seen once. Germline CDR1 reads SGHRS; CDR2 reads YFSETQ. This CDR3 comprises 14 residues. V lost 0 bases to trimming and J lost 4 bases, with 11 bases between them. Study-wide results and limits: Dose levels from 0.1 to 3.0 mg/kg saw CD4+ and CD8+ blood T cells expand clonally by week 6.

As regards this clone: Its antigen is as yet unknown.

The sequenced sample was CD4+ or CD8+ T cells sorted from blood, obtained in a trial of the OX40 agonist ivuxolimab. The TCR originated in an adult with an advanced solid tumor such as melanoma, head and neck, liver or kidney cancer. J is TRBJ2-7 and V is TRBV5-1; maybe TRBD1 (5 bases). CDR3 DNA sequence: TGCGCCAGCAGCTTGGATCAGGGTGCGTACGAGCAGTACTTC. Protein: CASSLDQGAYEQYF. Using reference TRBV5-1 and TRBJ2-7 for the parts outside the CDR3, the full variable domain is KAGVTQTPRYLIKTRGQQVTLSCSPISGHRSVSWYQQTPGQGLQFLFEYFSETQRNKGNFPGRFSGRQFSNSRSEMNVSTLELGDSALYLCASSLDQGAYEQYFGPGTRLTVT.